The 9 T cell receptor beta chains below all came from one sample that was sequenced in a study of T-cell reconstitution after alpha-beta-depleted transplantation in children (dated by TCRdb to the mid-2010s). Libraries were prepared through PCR. The sample was run on an Illumina HiSeq 2500. Molecular barcoding was employed in the preparation of TCR libraries, with unique molecular identifiers being used to normalize TCRbeta repertoire quantification. Starting from the raw public reads, TCRdb applied fastp trimming at Q25, assembled clones with MiXCR and retained in-frame beta chains. Rows are combined by CDR3 protein, so each entry shows the most common genes and DNA. This sample comprises 200,000 to 300,000 distinct CDR3 sequences, less than 9% of them detected only once. The top ten constitute under 8% of the sample. In the paper's terms, the treatment or condition label means: allogeneic hematopoietic cell transplantation with graft depleted of TCRalphabeta T cells and CD19 B cells.

The specimen comprised PBMCs, mostly from graft donor cells, sampled 180 days after TCRalphabeta/CD19-depleted stem cell transplant. The source of these receptors is a male patient younger than 18 who had a stem cell transplant for acute lymphoblastic leukemia, so the T cells may come from the graft donor.

This clonotype was found many times. The chain has TRBV4-1 and TRBJ1-6; 7 bases agree with TRBD1. CDR3 length: 16 amino acids. V was pared by 0 bases and J by 8 bases, with 7 bases of the junction left unmatched. Germline V gene lookup returns CDR1 MGHRA and CDR2 YSYEKL. CDR3 sequence: CASSQEGGGRDSPLHF. The CDR3 nucleotides are TGCGCCAGCAGCCAAGAGGGAGGGGGCCGGGATTCACCCCTCCACTTT.

This clonotype was detected many times. The chain carries TRBV20-1 and TRBJ2-2; D possibly matches TRBD1 or TRBD2 (6 bases each). The CDR3 runs 14 residues. The germline V and J ends were trimmed by 3 bases and 0 bases, with 8 bases remaining between them. Germline CDR1 DFQATT, CDR2 SNEGSKA (reference sequence). The CDR3 DNA reads as TGCAGTGCTAGCCGGGGGCCGAACACCGGGGAGCTGTTTTTT. As protein: CSASRGPNTGELFF.

This clonotype has a count of ten or more. The chain joins TRBV7-2 to TRBJ2-7, with TRBD1 matching 9 bases. The V gene end was trimmed by 8 bases and the J gene end by 2 bases; junction bases not matched to a gene: 7. Germline CDR1 SGHTA, CDR2 FQGNSA. The CDR3 runs 14 residues. As DNA, the CDR3 is TGTGCCAGCCGAACAGGGGGCAGCACCTACGAGCAGTACTTC. Translating it yields CASRTGGSTYEQYF. Filled out from reference TRBV7-2 and TRBJ2-7, the complete variable domain reads GAGVSQSPSNKVTEKGKDVELRCDPISGHTALYWYRQSLGQGLEFLIYFQGNSAPDKSGLPSDRFSAERTGGSVSTLTIQRTQQEDSAVYLCASRTGGSTYEQYFGPGTRLTVT.

This clonotype was detected many times. The V and J genes are TRBV20-1 and TRBJ2-6; D is undetermined. The germline V gene encodes CDR1 DFQATT and CDR2 SNEGSKA (reference sequence). The CDR3 extends over 16 amino acids. V shed 0 bases and J shed 2 bases, with 11 bases lying between them. The CDR3 region is CSARDTRQPGANVLTF. The CDR3 DNA sequence: TGCAGTGCTAGAGATACGAGACAACCTGGGGCCAACGTCCTGACTTTC.

This clonotype was detected ten times or more. This chain's CDR3 is CASSPGLGADTQYF. DNA of the CDR3: TGTGCCAGCAGCCCCGGCCTCGGGGCAGATACGCAGTATTTT. The V gene is TRBV11-3, the J gene TRBJ2-3, with D tentatively TRBD2 (5 bases). The CDR3 extends over 14 amino acids. V was trimmed by 5 bases and J by 4 bases, leaving 13 bases between them. Germline lookup yields CDR1 SGHNT and CDR2 YENEEA.

Regarding this clonotype: A much bigger clone sits one base away, suggesting this may be a read error. This chain joins TRBV20-1 and TRBJ2-7; D gene unclear. In germline, CDR1 is DFQATT, CDR2 SNEGSKA (reference sequence). The CDR3 length is 14 residues. V lost 0 bases and J lost 7, with 16 bases in between. Here the CDR3 reads CSAREPEPWEEQYF. The CDR3 region has the DNA TGCAGTGCTAGAGAACCCGAACCCTGGGAAGAGCAGTACTTC.

This clonotype was observed many times. The genes are TRBV25-1 and TRBJ2-7, with 8 bases matching TRBD2. The CDR3 is 13 amino acids. V shed 3 bases, J shed 5 bases, and the junction held 3 bases outside the gene matches. Germline values: CDR1 MGHDK, CDR2 SYGVNS. Here the CDR3 DNA reads TGTGCCAGCAGTGACGGGAGGGTTGACGAGCAGTACTTC. Its translation: CASSDGRVDEQYF.

This clonotype has just a few counts. The chain links TRBV7-2 to TRBJ2-5; 12 bases are a match to TRBD2. The CDR3 has 16 residues. Germline CDR1 and CDR2: SGHTA and FQGNSA. V shed 4 bases and J 2 bases; nucleotides not matched to a gene: 5. The CDR3 DNA reads TGTGCCAGCAGCTCCCGACTAGCGGGGGCGCAAGAGACCCAGTACTTC. Protein product: CASSSRLAGAQETQYF. The whole variable domain, remainder taken from reference TRBV7-2 and TRBJ2-5, is GAGVSQSPSNKVTEKGKDVELRCDPISGHTALYWYRQSLGQGLEFLIYFQGNSAPDKSGLPSDRFSAERTGGSVSTLTIQRTQQEDSAVYLCASSSRLAGAQETQYFGPGTRLLVL.

This clonotype was recorded many times. The chain is built from TRBV7-6 and TRBJ1-2; D might be TRBD1 (5 bases). Germline V lookup: CDR1 SGHVS, CDR2 FNYEAQ. V lost 1 base and J 4 bases, leaving 16 bases between the germline ends. This CDR3 has 16 amino acids. This CDR3 reads CASSLELEGLGYGYTF. CDR3 nucleotide sequence: TGTGCCAGCAGCTTAGAGCTAGAGGGGCTAGGCTATGGCTACACCTTC.